One sample yielded the 19 T cell receptor beta chains listed below, sequenced in a study of blood T cell repertoires in COVID-19. Assay: immunoSEQ multiplex PCR; the TCRdb copy retains only in-frame clones and omits some. The sample has about 270,000 clones; over 75% are singletons. The specimen was peripheral blood. The origin of the receptors is a woman between 65 and 79 years old with acute or convalescent COVID-19.

The rearrangement uses TRBV19 and TRBJ1-2, with 7 bases fitting TRBD1. This CDR3 spans 13 amino acids. The trim removed 6 bases at V and 6 bases at J, leaving 7 bases unmatched. Germline CDR1 and CDR2: LNHDA and SQIVND (reference sequence). The CDR3 is CASREQGYDGYTF. CDR3 DNA sequence: TGTGCCAGTAGAGAACAGGGGTATGATGGCTACACCTTC.

The chain has TRBV29-1 and TRBJ2-1; D is possibly TRBD2 (7 bases). With 2 bases removed from V and 10 bases from J, the gap between germline ends came to 21 bases. This CDR3 region has 15 residues. The germline V gene encodes CDR1 SQVTM and CDR2 ANQGSEA. The CDR3 is CSVEPTGGPDGEQFF. CDR3 nucleotides: TGCAGCGTTGAACCCACCGGGGGGCCGGACGGCGAGCAGTTCTTC.

V usage is TRBV5-1 and J usage is TRBJ1-4; D gene unclear. V lost 4 bases and J lost 0, with 10 bases in between. The CDR3 contains 15 residues. Germline lookup yields CDR1 SGHRS and CDR2 YFSETQ. The CDR3 DNA follows: TGCGCCAGCAGCCAAGCGGGGACAACTAATGAAAAACTGTTTTTT. Translating gives CASSQAGTTNEKLFF.

V usage is TRBV6-5 and J usage is TRBJ1-2; 10 nucleotides line up with TRBD1. This CDR3 has 13 residues. Per germline, CDR1 MNHEY and CDR2 SVGAGI. With 6 bases clipped from V and 4 bases from J, the junction kept 2 bases outside the gene matches. CDR3 nucleotides: TGTGCCAGCAGGACAGGGGGCGGCTATGGCTACACCTTC. It codes for CASRTGGGYGYTF.

V and J are TRBV30 and TRBJ1-1, with D perhaps TRBD1 (6 bases). Germline loops: CDR1 GTSNPN, CDR2 SVGIG (reference sequence). This CDR3 contains 12 residues. The ends were cut back, 4 bases at V and 3 bases at J, with 9 bases in the middle. The CDR3: CAWTGGYTEAFF. CDR3 DNA: TGTGCCTGGACGGGGGGCTACACTGAAGCTTTCTTT. Full variable domain (remainder filled in from reference TRBV30 and TRBJ1-1): SQTIHQWPATLVQPVGSPLSLECTVEGTSNPNLYWYRQAAGRGLQLLFYSVGIGQISSEVPQNLSASRPQDRQFILSSKKLLLSDSGFYLCAWTGGYTEAFFGQGTRLTVV.

J is TRBJ1-2 and V is TRBV5-4; 7 positions match TRBD1. The CDR3 is 14 residues long. Germline V gene lookup returns CDR1 SGHNT and CDR2 YYREEE (reference sequence). J was trimmed by 8 bases and V by 3 bases; bases with no gene match: 10. CDR3 coding DNA: TGTGCCAGCAGCTGGGGGGACAGCCGGGGCGGCTACACCTTC. Translated, it gives CASSWGDSRGGYTF.

The genes are TRBV4-1 and TRBJ2-5; 9 positions match TRBD2. From germline, CDR1 is MGHRA and CDR2 YSYEKL. This CDR3 comprises 16 residues. With 0 bases clipped from V and 5 bases from J, the junction kept 7 bases outside the gene matches. CDR3 bases: TGCGCCAGCAGCCAAGAGGTAGCGGGGGTTGAGGAGACCCAGTACTTC. This sequence encodes CASSQEVAGVEETQYF.

The rearrangement joins TRBV10-2 to TRBJ1-4; D ambiguous. The length of the CDR3 is 13 residues. Germline V gene sequence: CDR1 WSHSY, CDR2 SAAADI. Trimming took 6 bases from V and 8 from J, leaving 13 bases between them. In nucleotides, the CDR3 is TGCGCCAGCAGCCGTCTAAAGATGGAAAAACTGTTTTTT. This sequence encodes CASSRLKMEKLFF.

The chain is built from TRBV25-1 and TRBJ1-1; D gene unclear. V lost 7 bases and J 0 bases, leaving 9 bases between the germline ends. The CDR3 is 13 amino acids. Germline CDR1 is MGHDK and CDR2 is SYGVNS. CDR3 DNA sequence: TGTGCCAGCACCCGGGATCTGAACACTGAAGCTTTCTTT. Its translation is CASTRDLNTEAFF.

This chain uses TRBV5-1 with TRBJ2-3; 7 nucleotides agree with TRBD1. CDR1 SGHRS and CDR2 YFSETQ come from the germline V gene. V shed 3 bases, J shed 4 bases, and the junction held 5 bases outside the gene matches. The length of the CDR3 is 14 residues. Here the CDR3 DNA reads TGCGCCAGCAGCTCGACAGGGAACGCAGATACGCAGTATTTT. Translated, it gives CASSSTGNADTQYF.

This clone was counted once. The V gene is TRBV11-2, the J gene TRBJ2-7, with 9 nucleotides matching TRBD2. V shed 2 bases, J shed 1 base, and the junction held 3 bases outside the gene matches. Germline V gene lookup returns CDR1 SGHAT and CDR2 FQNNGV. The CDR3 sequence is 15 residues long. The DNA for the CDR3 is TGTGCCAGCAGCTTACCAGCGGGGGGTTCCTACGAGCAGTACTTC. It yields the protein CASSLPAGGSYEQYF. Looking up the rest from reference TRBV11-2 and TRBJ2-7 gives the full variable domain: EAGVAQSPRYKIIEKRQSVAFWCNPISGHATLYWYQQILGQGPKLLIQFQNNGVVDDSQLPKDRFSAERLKGVDSTLKIQPAKLEDSAVYLCASSLPAGGSYEQYFGPGTRLTVT.

V gene TRBV3-1 (or the pseudogene TRBV3-2) combines with J gene TRBJ1-2; D is possibly TRBD1 (6 bases). This CDR3 comprises 13 residues. Per the germline V gene, CDR1 is LGHDT and CDR2 is YNNKEL (reference sequence). Trimming removed 4 bases at V and 3 bases at J, with 9 bases between. Here the CDR3 reads CASSPDRYYGYTF. CDR3 in DNA: TGTGCCAGCAGCCCGGACAGATACTATGGCTACACCTTC.

This clone has a single count. The chain is built from TRBV7-9 and TRBJ1-4; 9 bases map to TRBD1. After removal of 1 base from V and 8 bases from J, the junction contained 5 bases not matched to a gene. Looked up from germline, CDR1 is SEHNR and CDR2 is FQNEAQ (reference sequence). CDR3 size: 15 residues. CDR3 coding DNA: TGTGCCAGCAGCTTAGGGGACAGGGCGGCGGAAAAACTGTTTTTT. Translating gives CASSLGDRAAEKLFF.

This chain joins TRBV5-6 and TRBJ2-7; possibly TRBD1 for D (5 bases). Germline-derived CDR1 and CDR2 are SGHDT and YYEEEE. CDR3 length equals 12 residues. V was cut by 1 base and J by 10 bases, with 12 bases left in between. The CDR3 reads CASSLMQGAQYF. In nucleotides, the CDR3 is TGTGCCAGCAGCTTGATGCAGGGCGCACAGTACTTC.

This rearrangement joins TRBV5-1 to TRBJ1-2; D possibly corresponds to TRBD1 (5 bases). V was shortened by 3 bases and J by 6 bases, with 12 bases between the two germline ends. CDR1 SGHRS and CDR2 YFSETQ come from the germline V gene. The CDR3 runs 13 residues. The CDR3 sequence: CASSSQGGDGYTF. DNA of the CDR3: TGCGCCAGCAGCTCCCAGGGCGGTGATGGCTACACCTTC.

V usage is TRBV7-9 and J usage is TRBJ2-1; D might be TRBD1 (5 bases). This CDR3 has 14 amino acids. Germline lookup yields CDR1 SEHNR and CDR2 FQNEAQ (reference sequence). The V gene lost 5 bases and the J gene lost 12 bases, with 20 bases spanning the gap. The CDR3 reads CASSPRRTTEVQFF. CDR3 DNA sequence: TGTGCCAGCAGCCCGCGAAGGACAACCGAGGTGCAGTTCTTC. Full variable domain (remainder filled in from reference TRBV7-9 and TRBJ2-1): DTGVSQNPRHKITKRGQNVTFRCDPISEHNRLYWYRQTLGQGPEFLTYFQNEAQLEKSRLLSDRFSAERPKGSFSTLEIQRTEQGDSAMYLCASSPRRTTEVQFFGPGTRLTVL.

This chain links TRBV10-2 with TRBJ1-2; 8 bases are a match to TRBD1. In germline, CDR1 is WSHSY, CDR2 SAAADI. The CDR3 extends over 17 amino acids. V lost 3 bases and J lost 4; bases outside the gene matches: 13. CDR3 in amino acids: CASSDPAGGGGVYGYTF. In DNA form, the CDR3 reads TGCGCCAGCAGTGACCCTGCAGGGGGCGGCGGGGTCTATGGCTACACCTTC.

The chain recombines TRBV6-5 with TRBJ2-7; TRBD2 matches at 8 bases. Trimming removed 7 bases from V and 0 bases from J; junction bases left unmatched: 8. This CDR3 is built from 15 residues. Germline CDR1 and CDR2: MNHEY and SVGAGI. This chain's CDR3 is CASTGGGSSSYEQYF. The CDR3 DNA reads TGTGCCAGCACCGGGGGGGGGTCCTCCTCCTACGAGCAGTACTTC.

J is TRBJ2-2 and V is TRBV28; TRBD1 aligns across 10 bases. Germline trimming cut 6 bases from V and 4 bases from J; bases unmatched to any gene: 11. The CDR3 has 17 residues. Germline CDR1 MDHEN, CDR2 SYDVKM. The CDR3 reads CASRLTVTGGLTGELFF. The DNA of the CDR3 is TGTGCCAGCAGGCTAACCGTGACAGGGGGCCTCACCGGGGAGCTGTTTTTT.